These 26 T cell receptor beta chains share one sample of origin, sequenced in a study of T cells expressing NK-cell markers. TCRdb re-called the 5' RACE reads and gives one entry per CDR3 protein, without DNA. This sample's table reports fewer than 300,000 distinct CDR3 sequences. The specimen sequenced was blood T cells: a sorted CD56 or NKG2C T cell subset, CD4+ or CD8+ T cells, or bulk PBMC T cells (not recorded which). The receptors come from a woman aged 18-70 years in good health.

The chain couples TRBV16 to TRBJ1-5. The length of the CDR3 is 12 residues. The germline CDR1 and CDR2 sequences are KGHSY and FQNENV. CDR3 region: CASSQSGQPQHF.

The J gene is TRBJ2-1, the V gene TRBV12-3 or TRBV12-4; the TCRdb call, TRBD1, lacks DNA for checking. The CDR3 contains 13 residues. CDR3 residues: CASSLSQGNEQFF.

The chain links TRBV9 to TRBJ1-6. Germline CDR1 and CDR2: SGDLS and YYNGEE. This CDR3 has 15 residues. The CDR3 region is CASSKDNSYNSPLHF.

This rearrangement joins TRBV5-1 to TRBJ1-1; with no DNA, the TCRdb D assignment of TRBD1 cannot be verified. The germline V gene has CDR1 SGHRS and CDR2 YFSETQ. The CDR3 consists of 13 residues. The chain's CDR3 is CASSEGAGTEAFF.

The V and J genes are TRBV6-6 and TRBJ2-7; TCRdb lists TRBD1, though no DNA is available to test this call. CDR1 and CDR2 (germline): MNHNY, SVGAGI (reference sequence). The CDR3 is 12 residues long. CDR3 loop: CASSPGSYEQYF.

The chain carries TRBV9 and TRBJ2-2; as DNA is missing, the TRBD2 call by TCRdb cannot be tested. The CDR3 totals 18 residues. Germline V gene sequence: CDR1 SGDLS, CDR2 YYNGEE. CDR3 region: CASSAQGGGGTHTGELFF.

The rearrangement links TRBV5-5 to TRBJ1-1. Germline values: CDR1 SGHKS, CDR2 YYEKEE (reference sequence). The CDR3 is 14 residues long. This CDR3 reads CASSLAWTNTEAFF. The variable domain in full, with the rest retrieved from reference TRBV5-5 and TRBJ1-1, is DAGVTQSPTHLIKTRGQQVTLRCSPISGHKSVSWYQQVLGQGPQFIFQYYEKEERGRGNFPDRFSARQFPNYSSELNVNALLLGDSALYLCASSLAWTNTEAFFGQGTRLTVV.

The V call is TRBV7-2, the J call TRBJ2-5. The CDR3 consists of 13 residues. Germline loops: CDR1 SGHTA, CDR2 FQGNSA. The CDR3 spells CASSQESGETQYF.

The J gene is TRBJ1-2, the V gene TRBV12-3 or TRBV12-4. This CDR3 is 12 amino acids long. The CDR3 sequence: CASSLGDFGYTF.

V and J are TRBV6-1 and TRBJ2-4; TCRdb selects TRBD1, and the lack of DNA leaves this call unchecked. CDR3 length: 13 residues. Germline lookup yields CDR1 MNHNS and CDR2 SASEGT. Here the CDR3 reads CASTRETKNIQYF.

This chain links TRBV10-3 with TRBJ2-1; TCRdb selects TRBD1, and the lack of DNA leaves this call unchecked. The CDR3 loop spans 12 amino acids. CDR1 is ENHRY and CDR2 is SYGVKD in the germline V gene. This CDR3 reads CAISESWGEQFF.

The chain employs TRBV12-3 or TRBV12-4 and TRBJ2-2; the TRBD1 assignment by TCRdb is unverifiable without DNA. This CDR3 has 15 amino acids. The CDR3 sequence: CASSLETGTSGELFF.

The chain has TRBV4-1 and TRBJ1-1. Germline V gene data show CDR1 as MGHRA and CDR2 as YSYEKL. CDR3 length: 16 residues. CDR3 in amino acids: CASSQGGRAGGTEAFF.

The CDR3 sequence: CASSPPGQGNYTF. The chain employs TRBV18 and TRBJ1-2; lacking DNA, the TRBD1 call made by TCRdb goes unchecked. CDR3 length: 13 residues. In germline, CDR1 is KGHSH, CDR2 LQKENI.

The gene calls are TRBV12-3 or TRBV12-4 and TRBJ1-4; the D call of TRBD1 rests on TCRdb alone, since no DNA is present to check it. The CDR3 totals 14 residues. The CDR3: CASSLGGDSEKLFF.

The rearrangement links TRBV20-1 to TRBJ2-7; as DNA is missing, the TRBD2 call by TCRdb cannot be tested. Germline V CDR1 and CDR2: DFQATT, SNEGSKA (reference sequence). The CDR3 spans 14 residues. The CDR3 reads CSAYLGGGSYEQYF.

The chain employs TRBV27 and TRBJ2-5; TCRdb names TRBD2, which stays unverified in the absence of DNA. The CDR3 is made up of 16 amino acids. The germline V gene encodes CDR1 MNHEY and CDR2 SMNVEV (reference sequence). The CDR3 spells CASWRRTSGYQETQYF.

The chain is built from TRBV7-2 and TRBJ2-2; TCRdb outputs TRBD2, but without DNA this stays unchecked. The CDR3 is 17 amino acids. The germline gives CDR1 SGHTA, CDR2 FQGNSA. The CDR3 region is CASSLSPGLALTGELFF. Combining the CDR3 with reference TRBV7-2 and TRBJ2-2 gives the whole variable domain GAGVSQSPSNKVTEKGKDVELRCDPISGHTALYWYRQSLGQGLEFLIYFQGNSAPDKSGLPSDRFSAERTGGSVSTLTIQRTQQEDSAVYLCASSLSPGLALTGELFFGEGSRLTVL.

V gene TRBV3-1 combines with J gene TRBJ2-2; the D gene TCRdb calls, TRBD2, cannot be checked with no DNA. Germline V gives CDR1 LGHDT, CDR2 YNNKEL (reference sequence). CDR3 size: 17 residues. CDR3 protein: CASSPFLASANTGELFF.

This chain joins TRBV27 and TRBJ2-1. The V gene's germline CDR1 is MNHEY and CDR2 SMNVEV (reference sequence). This CDR3 contains 12 residues. The CDR3 is CASREAYNEQFF.

The chain couples TRBV10-3 to TRBJ2-5; TCRdb's assignment of TRBD1 cannot be checked, as there is no DNA. Germline V gene lookup returns CDR1 ENHRY and CDR2 SYGVKD. CDR3 length: 14 amino acids. The CDR3 sequence: CAISPGRDQETQYF.

This chain uses TRBV15 with TRBJ1-6. CDR3 length equals 14 residues. CDR1 LNHNV and CDR2 YYDKDF come from the germline V gene (reference sequence). The CDR3 protein is CATSRGDVNSPLHF.

This chain uses TRBV20-1 with TRBJ1-4; the TRBD1 assignment by TCRdb is unverifiable without DNA. Germline V lookup: CDR1 DFQATT, CDR2 SNEGSKA (reference sequence). The CDR3 has 13 amino acids. CDR3 loop: CSATGSLGEKLFF.

V gene TRBV12-3 or TRBV12-4 combines with J gene TRBJ1-5. The CDR3 runs 15 residues. CDR3 sequence reads: CASSLSGSSNQPQHF.

The rearrangement joins TRBV4-3 to TRBJ2-7; TCRdb selects TRBD1, and the lack of DNA leaves this call unchecked. Germline V gives CDR1 LGHNA, CDR2 YSLEER. CDR3 length: 15 amino acids. CDR3 sequence reads: CASSQDRWAGGEQYF.

The chain has TRBV6-1 and TRBJ2-1; with no DNA, the TCRdb D assignment of TRBD1 cannot be verified. The CDR3 spans 16 residues. CDR1 MNHNS and CDR2 SASEGT come from the germline V gene. The CDR3 loop is CASSQVTGFGYNEQFF.